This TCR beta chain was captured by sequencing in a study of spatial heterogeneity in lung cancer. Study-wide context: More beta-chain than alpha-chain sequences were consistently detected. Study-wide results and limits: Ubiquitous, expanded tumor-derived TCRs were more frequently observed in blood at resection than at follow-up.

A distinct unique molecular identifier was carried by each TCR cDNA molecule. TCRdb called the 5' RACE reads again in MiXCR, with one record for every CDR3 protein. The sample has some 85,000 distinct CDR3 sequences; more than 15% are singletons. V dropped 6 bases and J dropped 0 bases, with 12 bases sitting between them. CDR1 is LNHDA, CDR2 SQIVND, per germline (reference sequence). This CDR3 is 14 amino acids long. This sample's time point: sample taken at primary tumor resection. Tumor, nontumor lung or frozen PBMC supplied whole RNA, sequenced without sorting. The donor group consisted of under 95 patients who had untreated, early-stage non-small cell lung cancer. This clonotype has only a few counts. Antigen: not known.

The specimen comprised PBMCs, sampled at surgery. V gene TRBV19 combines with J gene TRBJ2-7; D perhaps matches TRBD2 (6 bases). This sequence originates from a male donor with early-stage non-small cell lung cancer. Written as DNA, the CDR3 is TGTGCCAGTAGCCTCCGGGACTTCTCCTACGAGCAGTACTTC. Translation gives CASSLRDFSYEQYF.